Shown below are 31 T cell receptor beta chains from a single sample sequenced in a study of blood T cell repertoires in COVID-19. Some clones are missing from TCRdb's copy, which holds only in-frame ones; the method was immunoSEQ multiplex PCR. This sample has about 78,000 clones, with 86% found just once. Source material: peripheral blood. All receptors derive from a man in his fifties with active or convalescent COVID-19.

The chain joins TRBV14 to TRBJ1-2; D is perhaps TRBD1 (6 bases). Germline CDR1 is SGHDN and CDR2 is FVKESK. The CDR3 is 14 residues long. Trimming shortened V by 5 bases and J by 2 bases, and 12 bases separated the two germline ends. Here the CDR3 DNA reads TGTGCCAGCAGCTTCCGACAGGACAACTATGGCTACACCTTC. The encoded protein is CASSFRQDNYGYTF.

In its sample, this clone was seen a few times. This chain joins TRBV7-9 and TRBJ1-2; no clear D. V dropped 1 base and J dropped 4 bases, with 13 bases sitting between them. CDR1 SEHNR and CDR2 FQNEAQ come from the germline V gene (reference sequence). CDR3 size: 15 residues. The CDR3 DNA is TGTGCCAGCAGCTTAGATTCAACAGCCATCTATGGCTACACCTTC. Translation gives CASSLDSTAIYGYTF.

This clone has a single count. This chain joins TRBV18 and TRBJ1-6; possibly TRBD1 for D (6 bases). The CDR3 is 14 residues long. V was cut by 3 bases and J by 8 bases, with 11 bases left in between. CDR1 and CDR2 (germline): KGHSH, LQKENI. CDR3 sequence reads: CASSPTQGYSPLHF. The DNA for the CDR3 is TGTGCCAGCTCACCCACTCAGGGGTATTCACCCCTCCACTTT. Based on the CDR3 plus reference TRBV18 and TRBJ1-6, the full variable domain is NAGVMQNPRHLVRRRGQEARLRCSPMKGHSHVYWYRQLPEEGLKFMVYLQKENIIDESGMPKERFSAEFPKEGPSILRIQQVVRGDSAAYFCASSPTQGYSPLHFGNGTRLTVT.

The chain recombines TRBV19 with TRBJ1-5, with D tentatively TRBD1 (6 bases). The CDR3 is 15 residues long. The germline V gene has CDR1 LNHDA and CDR2 SQIVND (reference sequence). V was cut by 3 bases and J by 3 bases, with 12 bases left in between. The CDR3 region has the DNA TGTGCCAGTAGTATCGGGGGGCAGATCAATCAGCCCCAGCATTTT. It is translated as CASSIGGQINQPQHF.

V gene TRBV27 combines with J gene TRBJ2-7; TRBD2 aligns across 12 bases. The CDR3 length is 16 residues. Unmatched junction bases numbered 6, after V lost 4 bases and J lost 2 bases. Germline loops: CDR1 MNHEY, CDR2 SMNVEV (reference sequence). This CDR3 reads CASSSRTSGVPYEQYF. CDR3 in DNA: TGTGCCAGCAGTTCACGGACTAGCGGGGTCCCCTACGAGCAGTACTTC.

This clone was found once. The CDR3 sequence: CATAANYGYTF. CDR3 nucleotides: TGTGCCACCGCGGCTAACTATGGCTACACCTTC. The rearrangement uses TRBV28 and TRBJ1-2, with D hard to call. This CDR3 contains 11 residues. Germline V gives CDR1 MDHEN, CDR2 SYDVKM. The V gene lost 10 bases and the J gene lost 0 bases, with 6 bases spanning the gap.

This chain joins TRBV3-1 (or the pseudogene TRBV3-2) and TRBJ1-3; TRBD1 might be the D (5 bases). The CDR3 length is 14 residues. V shed 4 bases and J shed 3 bases, with 10 bases lying between them. CDR1 and CDR2 (germline): LGHDT, YNNKEL (reference sequence). The CDR3 region is CASSPQGNGNTIYF. The CDR3 DNA is TGTGCCAGCAGCCCCCAGGGTAATGGAAACACCATATATTTT.

The J gene is TRBJ2-2, the V gene TRBV10-3; 12 nucleotides match TRBD2. The CDR3 length is 16 residues. Per the germline V gene, CDR1 is ENHRY and CDR2 is SYGVKD. J lost 4 bases, V lost 5 bases, and 5 bases had no gene match. Written as DNA, the CDR3 is TGTGCCATCAGTCGGCTAGCGGGGGGGCCCACCGGGGAGCTGTTTTTT. Its protein product is CAISRLAGGPTGELFF.

The chain is built from TRBV5-1 and TRBJ1-1; D gene uncertain. The V gene lost 0 bases and the J gene lost 6 bases, with 9 bases spanning the gap. There are 13 residues in the CDR3. Germline lookup yields CDR1 SGHRS and CDR2 YFSETQ. CDR3 sequence: CASSLGANAEAFF. The CDR3 DNA reads as TGCGCCAGCAGCTTGGGGGCAAACGCTGAAGCTTTCTTT.

The chain couples TRBV4-2 to TRBJ2-5, with TRBD2 matching 9 bases. Germline CDR1 and CDR2: LGHNA and YNFKEQ. CDR3 length equals 16 residues. Trimming at V came to 4 bases and at J to 3 bases, leaving 9 bases not matched to a gene. CDR3 amino acids: CASSPRGGGAEETQYF. The DNA for the CDR3 is TGTGCCAGCAGCCCCCGGGGCGGGGGGGCCGAAGAGACCCAGTACTTC.

The chain carries TRBV7-9 and TRBJ2-3; a possible D gene is TRBD1 (7 bases). V lost 8 bases and J 0 bases, leaving 12 bases between the germline ends. The CDR3 length is 14 residues. Germline V CDR1 and CDR2: SEHNR, FQNEAQ (reference sequence). This CDR3 is CASCRGTSTDTQYF. CDR3 bases: TGTGCCAGCTGCAGGGGGACTAGCACAGATACGCAGTATTTT. Based on the CDR3 plus reference TRBV7-9 and TRBJ2-3, the full variable domain is DTGVSQNPRHKITKRGQNVTFRCDPISEHNRLYWYRQTLGQGPEFLTYFQNEAQLEKSRLLSDRFSAERPKGSFSTLEIQRTEQGDSAMYLCASCRGTSTDTQYFGPGTRLTVL.

The V and J genes are TRBV3-1 (or the pseudogene TRBV3-2) and TRBJ2-5; tentative D call: TRBD1 (5 bases). V was trimmed by 0 bases and J by 7 bases, leaving 9 bases between them. In germline, CDR1 is LGHDT, CDR2 YNNKEL (reference sequence). The CDR3 runs to 13 residues. CDR3 nucleotides: TGTGCCAGCAGCCAAGAAGGGGCCGGGACCCAGTACTTC. Residues: CASSQEGAGTQYF.

The chain employs TRBV7-2 and TRBJ2-2; TRBD2 agrees at 10 bases. Germline V gene data show CDR1 as SGHTA and CDR2 as FQGNSA. The CDR3 spans 15 residues. Trimming cost V 6 bases and J 5 bases; bases outside gene matches: 6. This CDR3 reads CASRGTSARTGELFF. CDR3 coding DNA: TGTGCCAGCAGGGGGACTAGCGCTAGGACCGGGGAGCTGTTTTTT. Filled out from reference TRBV7-2 and TRBJ2-2, the complete variable domain reads GAGVSQSPSNKVTEKGKDVELRCDPISGHTALYWYRQSLGQGLEFLIYFQGNSAPDKSGLPSDRFSAERTGGSVSTLTIQRTQQEDSAVYLCASRGTSARTGELFFGEGSRLTVL.

This clone was found once. V is TRBV5-1 and J is TRBJ1-2; 9 bases are a match to TRBD1. Per germline, CDR1 SGHRS and CDR2 YFSETQ. CDR3 length: 12 residues. The J segment lost 2 bases and the V segment lost 7 bases, leaving 0 bases of the junction unmatched. The CDR3 region is CASGTGNYGYTF. CDR3 sequence (DNA): TGCGCCAGCGGGACAGGGAACTATGGCTACACCTTC.

This rearrangement joins TRBV10-3 to TRBJ2-3; no clear D gene. In germline, CDR1 is ENHRY, CDR2 SYGVKD. The CDR3 has 12 residues. V was cut by 9 bases and J by 4 bases, with 11 bases left in between. CDR3: CAISAPSDTQYF. The CDR3 nucleotides are TGTGCCATTTCCGCGCCATCAGATACGCAGTATTTT.

J is TRBJ2-1 and V is TRBV19, with 7 bases identical to TRBD1. Looked up from germline, CDR1 is LNHDA and CDR2 is SQIVND (reference sequence). CDR3 size: 18 residues. V lost 3 bases, J lost 0 bases, and 11 bases stayed unmatched. CDR3 in DNA: TGTGCCAGTAGTATCTTTAAGGGGGCCAGCGCCTCCTACAATGAGCAGTTCTTC. This encodes CASSIFKGASASYNEQFF. The full variable domain, rest sourced from reference TRBV19 and TRBJ2-1, is DGGITQSPKYLFRKEGQNVTLSCEQNLNHDAMYWYRQDPGQGLRLIYYSQIVNDFQKGDIAEGYSVSREKKESFPLTVTSAQKNPTAFYLCASSIFKGASASYNEQFFGPGTRLTVL.

J is TRBJ1-5 and V is TRBV28, with a tentative D call TRBD1 (6 bases). The length of the CDR3 is 14 residues. Germline V gene data show CDR1 as MDHEN and CDR2 as SYDVKM. Trimming left V 6 bases short and J 0 bases short, with 9 bases between. CDR3 region: CASRGAYSNQPQHF. CDR3 bases: TGTGCCAGCAGGGGGGCATATAGCAATCAGCCCCAGCATTTT. Full variable domain (outside the CDR3, taken from reference TRBV28 and TRBJ1-5): DVKVTQSSRYLVKRTGEKVFLECVQDMDHENMFWYRQDPGLGLRLIYFSYDVKMKEKGDIPEGYSVSREKKERFSLILESASTNQTSMYLCASRGAYSNQPQHFGDGTRLSIL.

This clone was seen a single time. The V gene is TRBV3-1 (or the pseudogene TRBV3-2), the J gene TRBJ2-2, with 9 bases identical to TRBD2. This CDR3 has 18 amino acids. From germline, CDR1 is LGHDT and CDR2 YNNKEL (reference sequence). V dropped 0 bases and J dropped 3; count of bases not matched to a gene: 8. As DNA, the CDR3 is TGTGCCAGCAGCCAAGAGCGGGGGGGGACCGAACACACCGGGGAGCTGTTTTTT. It specifies CASSQERGGTEHTGELFF.

The J gene is TRBJ1-2, the V gene TRBV4-3; D unresolved. Germline V lookup: CDR1 LGHNA, CDR2 YSLEER. Trimming left V 2 bases short and J 4 bases short, with 14 bases between. The length of the CDR3 is 15 residues. In DNA form, the CDR3 reads TGCGCCAGCAGCCAACATGAGGGTATCGGCTATGGCTACACCTTC. Protein product: CASSQHEGIGYGYTF.

The rearrangement uses TRBV7-2 and TRBJ1-4; 8 bases line up with TRBD1. This CDR3 region has 15 residues. With V trimmed by 5 bases and J by 2 bases, 4 bases remained unmatched. Germline values: CDR1 SGHTA, CDR2 FQGNSA. CDR3 DNA sequence: TGTGCCAGCAGCACTAGGACAGGGACTAATGAAAAACTGTTTTTT. This sequence encodes CASSTRTGTNEKLFF.

The rearrangement joins TRBV7-9 to TRBJ2-1; TRBD2 is a possible D gene (6 bases). Germline V CDR1 and CDR2: SEHNR, FQNEAQ (reference sequence). V gave up 5 bases and J gave up 4 bases, with 15 bases separating them. The CDR3 totals 15 residues. This chain's CDR3 is CASSPPGTVYNEQFF. The CDR3 DNA follows: TGTGCCAGCAGCCCCCCCGGGACTGTTTACAATGAGCAGTTCTTC.

V is TRBV6-1 and J is TRBJ1-6; maybe TRBD1 (6 bases). V dropped 3 bases and J dropped 8 bases, with 20 bases sitting between them. Germline-derived CDR1 and CDR2 are MNHNS and SASEGT. The CDR3 extends over 17 amino acids. CDR3 DNA: TGTGCCAGCAGTGATATCCACCGGACAGCGTCCGATTCACCCCTCCACTTT. Translated, it gives CASSDIHRTASDSPLHF.

Only a few counts were recorded for this clone. The chain carries TRBV5-1 and TRBJ2-5, with 8 bases that match TRBD1. CDR1 is SGHRS and CDR2 is YFSETQ in the germline V gene. The V gene end was trimmed by 4 bases and the J gene end by 1 base; junction bases not matched to a gene: 6. The CDR3 is made up of 15 amino acids. The DNA for the CDR3 is TGCGCCAGCAGCCAGACAGGGGCCTCCCAAGAGACCCAGTACTTC. Protein product: CASSQTGASQETQYF.

This clone turned up a few times. The chain is built from TRBV25-1 and TRBJ2-1; tentative D call: TRBD2 (7 bases). V shed 7 bases and J shed 1 base, with 11 bases lying between them. Germline CDR1 MGHDK, CDR2 SYGVNS. The CDR3 is 14 amino acids. The CDR3 loop is CASKRGGSYNEQFF. CDR3 DNA sequence: TGTGCCAGCAAAAGGGGGGGTTCCTACAATGAGCAGTTCTTC.

The chain combines TRBV24-1 with TRBJ2-3, with 7 bases fitting TRBD1. Trimming cost V 3 bases and J 4 bases; bases outside gene matches: 3. Germline values: CDR1 KGHDR, CDR2 SFDVKD. The CDR3 is 14 amino acids. CDR3 in amino acids: CATSDVQGADTQYF. In DNA form, the CDR3 reads TGTGCCACCAGTGATGTTCAGGGGGCAGATACGCAGTATTTT.

This clone was picked up a small number of times. The chain is built from TRBV10-2 and TRBJ2-6; D is perhaps TRBD1 (6 bases). The CDR3 is made up of 16 amino acids. V lost 4 bases to trimming and J lost 2 bases, with 12 bases between them. Germline lookup yields CDR1 WSHSY and CDR2 SAAADI. CDR3 nucleotide sequence: TGCGCCAGCAGTGGACTACAGGGAACTGGGGCCAACGTCCTGACTTTC. As protein: CASSGLQGTGANVLTF.

This chain uses TRBV5-6 with TRBJ2-5, with a tentative D call TRBD2 (5 bases). Germline CDR1 and CDR2: SGHDT and YYEEEE. This CDR3 is built from 14 residues. Trimming shortened V by 4 bases and J by 2 bases, and 12 bases separated the two germline ends. The CDR3 sequence is CASSLRREQETQYF. As DNA, the CDR3 is TGTGCCAGCAGCCTCCGACGGGAACAAGAGACCCAGTACTTC.

V gene TRBV12-3 or TRBV12-4 combines with J gene TRBJ2-6; D uncertain. This CDR3 comprises 11 residues. The V and J ends lost 5 bases and 9 bases respectively, with 5 bases between them. This CDR3 is CASSELNVLTF. CDR3 coding DNA: TGTGCCAGCAGTGAACTCAACGTCCTGACTTTC.

The J gene is TRBJ1-1, the V gene TRBV5-1; the D is unclear. The CDR3 has 13 residues. V lost 2 bases and J lost 0, with 5 bases in between. The germline V gene has CDR1 SGHRS and CDR2 YFSETQ. This chain's CDR3 is CASSFSMNTEAFF. The CDR3 DNA follows: TGCGCCAGCAGCTTTTCCATGAACACTGAAGCTTTCTTT.

The chain carries TRBV7-9 and TRBJ1-1; D is undetermined. The CDR3 consists of 12 residues. CDR1 SEHNR and CDR2 FQNEAQ come from the germline V gene (reference sequence). Trimming cost V 5 bases and J 4 bases, with 8 bases left between them. The DNA of the CDR3 is TGTGCCAGCAGCCGTGGTAGCACTGAAGCTTTCTTT. The encoded protein is CASSRGSTEAFF.

The chain links TRBV6-1 to TRBJ2-3, with D maybe TRBD2 (5 bases). V gave up 0 bases and J gave up 4 bases, with 11 bases separating them. This CDR3 contains 15 residues. Germline CDR1 is MNHNS and CDR2 is SASEGT. This CDR3 is CASSEAASLADTQYF. CDR3 coding DNA: TGTGCCAGCAGTGAAGCGGCTAGCTTGGCAGATACGCAGTATTTT.